This entry concerns a single TCR beta chain. Its target is unknown. Nominally healthy donors were sampled, though unrecorded immune exposures were likely. The data stem from a study of cytomegalovirus exposure and HLA in healthy donors. The overall study: Among the 350 to 500 donors who were genotyped, about 79% fell in the genetic ancestry cluster that is associated with self-reported Caucasian donors. Study-level findings and limits: In vitro experiments confirmed that three CMV-associated chains were specific for CMV antigens.

PCR was performed using 60 Vbeta and 13 Jbeta primers. Profiled with immunoSEQ multiplex PCR; TCRdb holds only in-frame clones, not every one. The sample contains 100,000 to 150,000 clones, about 79% of which appear only once. This CDR3 has 14 amino acids. Germline lookup yields CDR1 SGHTA and CDR2 FQGNSA. V was pared by 7 bases and J by 6 bases, with 5 bases of the junction left unmatched. Material: PBMCs. The gene calls are TRBV7-2 and TRBJ2-1; TRBD2 aligns across 11 bases. This TCR was recovered from a woman in her forties or fifties in good health and CMV-seronegative. In nucleotides, the CDR3 is TGTGCCAGCACCAATCTAGCGGGAGGCAATGAGCAGTTCTTC. Translating it yields CASTNLAGGNEQFF.